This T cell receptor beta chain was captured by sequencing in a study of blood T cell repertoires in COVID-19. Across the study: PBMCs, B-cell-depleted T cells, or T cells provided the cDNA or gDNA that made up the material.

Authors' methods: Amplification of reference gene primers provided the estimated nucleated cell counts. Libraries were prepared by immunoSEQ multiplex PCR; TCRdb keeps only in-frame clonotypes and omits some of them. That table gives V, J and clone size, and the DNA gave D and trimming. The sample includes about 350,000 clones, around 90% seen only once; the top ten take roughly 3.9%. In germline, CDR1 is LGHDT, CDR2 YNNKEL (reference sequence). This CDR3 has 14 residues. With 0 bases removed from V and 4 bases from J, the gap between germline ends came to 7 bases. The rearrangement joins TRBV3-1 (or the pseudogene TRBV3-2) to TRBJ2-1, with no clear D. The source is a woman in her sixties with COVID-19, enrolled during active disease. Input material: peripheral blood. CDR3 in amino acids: CASSQDNEYNEQFF. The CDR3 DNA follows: TGTGCCAGCAGCCAAGATAACGAGTACAATGAGCAGTTCTTC.